Described below is a single TCR beta chain sequence and its context. This record belongs to a study of T cell responses to AZD1222 COVID-19 vaccine. The CDR3 is 14 amino acids. Germline V gene data show CDR1 as MNHEY and CDR2 as SVGEGT. The V end was cut by 4 bases, the J end by 5 bases, with 9 bases between. This table comes from immunoSEQ multiplex PCR, and its TCRdb copy is limited to in-frame clones, with some not included. The table shows around 96,000 clones, with roughly 86% occurring only once. The material was peripheral blood, obtained 28 days after the second AZD1222 dose. The chain has TRBV6-2 or TRBV6-3 and TRBJ2-6; D possibly corresponds to TRBD1 (6 bases). The receptor's source is an adult who received the AZD1222 COVID-19 vaccine. This chain's CDR3 is CASSSDSRANVLTF. Written as DNA, the CDR3 is TGTGCCAGCAGTTCGGACAGCCGGGCCAACGTCCTGACTTTC.